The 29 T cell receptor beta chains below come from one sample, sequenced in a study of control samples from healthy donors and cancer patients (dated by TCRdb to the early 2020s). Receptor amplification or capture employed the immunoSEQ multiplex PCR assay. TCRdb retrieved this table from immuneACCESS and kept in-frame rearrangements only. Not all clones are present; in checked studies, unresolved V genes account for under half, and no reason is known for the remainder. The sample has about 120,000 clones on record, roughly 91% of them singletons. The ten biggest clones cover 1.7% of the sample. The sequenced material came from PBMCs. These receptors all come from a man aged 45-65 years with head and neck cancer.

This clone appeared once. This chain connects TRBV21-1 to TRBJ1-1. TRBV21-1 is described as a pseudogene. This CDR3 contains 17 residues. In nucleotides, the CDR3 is TGTGCCAGCAGCAAAGAGGAGGAACTCTTTGTGCGCACTGAAGCTTTCTTT. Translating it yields CASSKEEELFVRTEAFF.

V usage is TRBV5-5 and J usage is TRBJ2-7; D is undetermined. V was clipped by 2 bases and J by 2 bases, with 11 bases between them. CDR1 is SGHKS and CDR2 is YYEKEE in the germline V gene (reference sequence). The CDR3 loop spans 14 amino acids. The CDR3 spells CASSFIPQAYEQYF. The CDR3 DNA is TGTGCCAGCAGCTTTATCCCCCAGGCCTACGAGCAGTACTTC.

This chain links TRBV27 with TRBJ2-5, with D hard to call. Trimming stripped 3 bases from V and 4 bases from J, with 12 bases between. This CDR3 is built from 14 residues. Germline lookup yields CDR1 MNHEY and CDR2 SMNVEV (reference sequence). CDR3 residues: CASSFAPSIETQYF. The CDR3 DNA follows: TGTGCCAGCAGTTTCGCTCCATCCATAGAGACCCAGTACTTC.

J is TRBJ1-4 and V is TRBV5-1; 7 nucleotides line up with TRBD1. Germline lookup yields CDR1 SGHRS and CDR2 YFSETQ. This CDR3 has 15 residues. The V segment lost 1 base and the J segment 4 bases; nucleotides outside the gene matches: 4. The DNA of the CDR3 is TGCGCCAGCAGCTTGACAGGGGTTTTTAATGAAAAACTGTTTTTT. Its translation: CASSLTGVFNEKLFF.

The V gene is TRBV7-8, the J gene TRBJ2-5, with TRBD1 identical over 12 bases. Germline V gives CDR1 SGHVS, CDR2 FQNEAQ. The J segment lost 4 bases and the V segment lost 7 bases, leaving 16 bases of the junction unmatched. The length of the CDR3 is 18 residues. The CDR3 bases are TGTGCCAGCACCCAGACCTTGCTGGGACAGGGGGCCGGAGAGACCCAGTACTTC. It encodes CASTQTLLGQGAGETQYF. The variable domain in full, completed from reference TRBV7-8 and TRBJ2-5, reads GAGVSQSPRYKVAKRGQDVALRCDPISGHVSLFWYQQALGQGPEFLTYFQNEAQLDKSGLPSDRFFAERPEGSVSTLKIQRTQQEDSAVYLCASTQTLLGQGAGETQYFGPGTRLLVL.

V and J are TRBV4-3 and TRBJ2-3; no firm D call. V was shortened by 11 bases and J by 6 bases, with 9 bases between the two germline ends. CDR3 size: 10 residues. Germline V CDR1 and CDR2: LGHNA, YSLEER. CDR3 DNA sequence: TGCGCCCCCCAGTCGGATACGCAGTATTTT. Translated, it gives CAPQSDTQYF.

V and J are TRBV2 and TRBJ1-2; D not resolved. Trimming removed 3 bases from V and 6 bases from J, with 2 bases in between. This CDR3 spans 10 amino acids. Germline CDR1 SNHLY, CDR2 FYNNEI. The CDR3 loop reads CASSDNGYTF. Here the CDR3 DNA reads TGTGCCAGCAGTGATAATGGCTACACCTTC. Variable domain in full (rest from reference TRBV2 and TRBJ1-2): EPEVTQTPSHQVTQMGQEVILRCVPISNHLYFYWYRQILGQKVEFLVSFYNNEISEKSEIFDDQFSVERPDGSNFTLKIRSTKLEDSAMYFCASSDNGYTFGSGTRLTVV.

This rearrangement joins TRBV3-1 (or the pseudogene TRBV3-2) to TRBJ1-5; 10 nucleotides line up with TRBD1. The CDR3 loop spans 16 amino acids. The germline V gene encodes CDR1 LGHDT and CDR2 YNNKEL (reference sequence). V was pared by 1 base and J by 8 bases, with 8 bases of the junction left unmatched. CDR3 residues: CASSQGQGAGEEPQHF. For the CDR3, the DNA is TGTGCCAGCAGCCAAGGACAGGGGGCGGGGGAGGAGCCCCAGCATTTT.

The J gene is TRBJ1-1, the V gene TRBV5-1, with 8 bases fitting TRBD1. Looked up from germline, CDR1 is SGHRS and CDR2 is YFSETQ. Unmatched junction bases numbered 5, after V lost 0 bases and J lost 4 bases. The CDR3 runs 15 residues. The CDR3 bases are TGCGCCAGCAGCTTGGGTGCAGGGGGCGTCACTGAAGCTTTCTTT. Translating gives CASSLGAGGVTEAFF.

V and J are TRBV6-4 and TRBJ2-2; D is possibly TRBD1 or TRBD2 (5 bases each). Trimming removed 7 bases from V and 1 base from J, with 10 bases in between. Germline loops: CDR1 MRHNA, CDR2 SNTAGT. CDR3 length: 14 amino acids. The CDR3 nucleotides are TGTGCCAGCATCAGGGACGGGAACACCGGGGAGCTGTTTTTT. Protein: CASIRDGNTGELFF.

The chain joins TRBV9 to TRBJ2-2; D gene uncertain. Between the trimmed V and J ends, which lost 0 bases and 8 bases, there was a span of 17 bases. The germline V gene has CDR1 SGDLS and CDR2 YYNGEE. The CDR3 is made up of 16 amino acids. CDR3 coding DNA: TGTGCCAGCAGCGTAGACGTCAGACCTAATGCGGGGGAGCTGTTTTTT. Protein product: CASSVDVRPNAGELFF.

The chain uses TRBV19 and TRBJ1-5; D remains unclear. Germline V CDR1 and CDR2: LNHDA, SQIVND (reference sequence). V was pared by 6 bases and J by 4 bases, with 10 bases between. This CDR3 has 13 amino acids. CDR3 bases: TGTGCCAGTAGGTACAGCATTAATCAGCCCCAGCATTTT. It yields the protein CASRYSINQPQHF. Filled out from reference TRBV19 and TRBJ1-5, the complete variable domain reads DGGITQSPKYLFRKEGQNVTLSCEQNLNHDAMYWYRQDPGQGLRLIYYSQIVNDFQKGDIAEGYSVSREKKESFPLTVTSAQKNPTAFYLCASRYSINQPQHFGDGTRLSIL.

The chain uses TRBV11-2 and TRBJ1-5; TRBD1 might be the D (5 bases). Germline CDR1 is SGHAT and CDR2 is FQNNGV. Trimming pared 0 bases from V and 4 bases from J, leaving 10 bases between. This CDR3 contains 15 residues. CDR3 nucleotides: TGTGCCAGCAGCTTAGATCTGGGGCGTAATCAGCCCCAGCATTTT. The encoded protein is CASSLDLGRNQPQHF.

The CDR3 nucleotides read TGTGCCAGCAGCTTAGAAGGGGCGAGCACTGAAGCTTTCTTT. Translating it yields CASSLEGASTEAFF. V and J are TRBV7-8 and TRBJ1-1; TRBD1 might be the D (5 bases). The CDR3 sequence is 14 residues long. V dropped 1 base and J dropped 4 bases, with 10 bases sitting between them. Germline CDR1 and CDR2: SGHVS and FQNEAQ. The full variable domain, rest sourced from reference TRBV7-8 and TRBJ1-1, is GAGVSQSPRYKVAKRGQDVALRCDPISGHVSLFWYQQALGQGPEFLTYFQNEAQLDKSGLPSDRFFAERPEGSVSTLKIQRTQQEDSAVYLCASSLEGASTEAFFGQGTRLTVV.

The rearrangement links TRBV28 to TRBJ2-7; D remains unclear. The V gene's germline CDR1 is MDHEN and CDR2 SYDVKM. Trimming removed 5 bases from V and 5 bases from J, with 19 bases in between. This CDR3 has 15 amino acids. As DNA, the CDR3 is TGTGCCAGCAGTCCCCGGACCCCCCAGACCCACGAGCAGTACTTC. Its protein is CASSPRTPQTHEQYF.

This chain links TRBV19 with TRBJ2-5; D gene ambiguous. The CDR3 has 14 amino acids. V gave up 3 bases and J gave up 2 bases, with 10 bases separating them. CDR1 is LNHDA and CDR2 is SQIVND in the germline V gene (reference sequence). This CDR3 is CASSILGQQETQYF. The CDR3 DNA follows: TGTGCCAGTAGTATCCTCGGGCAGCAAGAGACCCAGTACTTC.

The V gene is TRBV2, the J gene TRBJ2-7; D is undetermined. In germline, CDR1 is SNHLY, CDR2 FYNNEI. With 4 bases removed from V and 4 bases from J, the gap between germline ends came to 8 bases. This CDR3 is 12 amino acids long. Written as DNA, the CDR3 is TGTGCCAGCAGTGTGACCAGTTACGAGCAGTACTTC. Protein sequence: CASSVTSYEQYF.

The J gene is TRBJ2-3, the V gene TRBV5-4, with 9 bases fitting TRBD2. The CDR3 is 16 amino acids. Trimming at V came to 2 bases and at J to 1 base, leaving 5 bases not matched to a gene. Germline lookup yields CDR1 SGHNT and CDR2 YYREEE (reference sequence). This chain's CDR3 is CASSLVAGGGTDTQYF. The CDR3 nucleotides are TGTGCCAGCAGCTTAGTGGCGGGGGGGGGCACAGATACGCAGTATTTT.

CDR3 sequence (DNA): TGTGCCAGCAGGGGGCAGTTGAAAGCTTTCTTT. As protein: CASRGQLKAFF. The chain carries TRBV28 and TRBJ1-1; tentatively, D is TRBD1 (5 bases). The CDR3 is 11 amino acids. The V end lost 6 bases, the J end lost 9 bases, and 11 bases lay between the germline ends. CDR1 and CDR2 from the germline V gene are MDHEN and SYDVKM. Together with reference TRBV28 and TRBJ1-1, the CDR3 gives the full variable domain: DVKVTQSSRYLVKRTGEKVFLECVQDMDHENMFWYRQDPGLGLRLIYFSYDVKMKEKGDIPEGYSVSREKKERFSLILESASTNQTSMYLCASRGQLKAFFGQGTRLTVV.

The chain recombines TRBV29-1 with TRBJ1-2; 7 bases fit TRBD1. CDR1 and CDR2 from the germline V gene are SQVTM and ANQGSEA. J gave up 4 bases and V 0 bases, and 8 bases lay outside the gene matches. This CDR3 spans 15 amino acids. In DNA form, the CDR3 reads TGCAGCGTTGAAGATGGGGGACAGAAAAGCTATGGCTACACCTTC. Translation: CSVEDGGQKSYGYTF.

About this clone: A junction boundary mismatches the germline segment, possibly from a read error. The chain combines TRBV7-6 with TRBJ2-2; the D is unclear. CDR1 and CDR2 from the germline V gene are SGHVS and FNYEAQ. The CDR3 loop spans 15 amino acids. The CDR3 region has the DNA TGTGCCGGCAGCTTTCGACCCAGGAACACCGGGGAGCTGTTTTTT. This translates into CAGSFRPRNTGELFF.

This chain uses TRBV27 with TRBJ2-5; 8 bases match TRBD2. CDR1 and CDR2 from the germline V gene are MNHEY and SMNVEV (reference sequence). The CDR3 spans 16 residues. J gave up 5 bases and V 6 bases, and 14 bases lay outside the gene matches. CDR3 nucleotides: TGTGCCAGCAGGATCCATCCGGGGGGGCTGCCGGAGACCCAGTACTTC. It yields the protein CASRIHPGGLPETQYF.

The CDR3 loop is CAWSGVGVYNEQFF. The CDR3 DNA reads as TGTGCCTGGAGCGGGGTCGGGGTGTACAATGAGCAGTTCTTC. The J gene is TRBJ2-1, the V gene TRBV30; D may be TRBD2 (5 bases). Per the germline V gene, CDR1 is GTSNPN and CDR2 is SVGIG (reference sequence). Between the trimmed V and J ends, which lost 3 bases and 4 bases, there was a span of 13 bases. There are 14 residues in the CDR3.

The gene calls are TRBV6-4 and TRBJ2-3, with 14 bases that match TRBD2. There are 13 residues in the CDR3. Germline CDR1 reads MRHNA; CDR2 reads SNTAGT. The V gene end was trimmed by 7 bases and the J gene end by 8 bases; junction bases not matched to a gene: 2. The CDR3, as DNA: TGTGCCAGCACCGGACTAGCGGGGGGTACGCAGTATTTT. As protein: CASTGLAGGTQYF.

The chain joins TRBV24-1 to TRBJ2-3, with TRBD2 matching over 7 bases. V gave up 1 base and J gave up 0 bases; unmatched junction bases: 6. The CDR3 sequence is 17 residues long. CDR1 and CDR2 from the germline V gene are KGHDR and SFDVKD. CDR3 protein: CATSDFWGGRSTDTQYF. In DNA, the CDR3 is TGTGCCACCAGTGATTTTTGGGGGGGGAGAAGCACAGATACGCAGTATTTT.

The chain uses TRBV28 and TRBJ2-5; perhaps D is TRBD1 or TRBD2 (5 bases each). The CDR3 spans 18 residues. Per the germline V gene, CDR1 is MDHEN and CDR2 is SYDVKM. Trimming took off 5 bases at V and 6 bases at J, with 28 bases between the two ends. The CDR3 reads CASSPRNHPIPGPKTQYF. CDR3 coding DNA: TGTGCCAGCAGTCCCCGAAACCATCCCATTCCGGGGCCGAAGACCCAGTACTTC.

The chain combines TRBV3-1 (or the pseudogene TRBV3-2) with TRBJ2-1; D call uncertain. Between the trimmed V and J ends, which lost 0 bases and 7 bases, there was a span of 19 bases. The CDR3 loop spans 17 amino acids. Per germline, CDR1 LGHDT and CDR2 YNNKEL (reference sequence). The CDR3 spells CASSQDTPLPGRNEQFF. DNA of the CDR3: TGTGCCAGCAGCCAAGACACCCCTCTTCCGGGCCGAAATGAGCAGTTCTTC.

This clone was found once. CDR3 nucleotide sequence: TGTGCCAGCAGCCCAGACAGGGTCTGGACTGAAGCTTTCTTT. Its protein product is CASSPDRVWTEAFF. The J gene is TRBJ1-1, the V gene TRBV2; 7 bases align to TRBD1. Germline values: CDR1 SNHLY, CDR2 FYNNEI. V trimming: 6 bases; J trimming: 5 bases; junction bases outside the gene matches: 9. This CDR3 is built from 14 residues.

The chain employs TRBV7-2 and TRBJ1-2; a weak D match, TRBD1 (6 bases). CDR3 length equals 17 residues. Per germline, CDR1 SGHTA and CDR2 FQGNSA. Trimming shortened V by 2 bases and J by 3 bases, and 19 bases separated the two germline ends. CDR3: CASSLLGGGRVDYGYTF. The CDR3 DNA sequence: TGTGCCAGCAGCTTACTTGGGGGGGGCAGGGTGGACTATGGCTACACCTTC. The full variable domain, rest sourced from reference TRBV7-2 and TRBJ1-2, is GAGVSQSPSNKVTEKGKDVELRCDPISGHTALYWYRQSLGQGLEFLIYFQGNSAPDKSGLPSDRFSAERTGGSVSTLTIQRTQQEDSAVYLCASSLLGGGRVDYGYTFGSGTRLTVV.